Shown below are 14 T cell receptor beta chains from a single sample sequenced in a study of graft-versus-host responses after intestinal transplantation. Their specific antigens are unknown. Using immunoSEQ multiplex PCR, the repertoire was profiled, and TCRdb retains in-frame clones only, with some absent. The sample contains about 130,000 clones, 85% to 95% of which appear only once. Sequenced material: unstimulated CD4+ T cells sorted from spleen or lymph node cells, taken before intestinal transplant. These receptors all stem from a human donor who received an intestinal transplant.

This chain links TRBV30 with TRBJ2-6; D possibly uses TRBD1 or TRBD2 (6 bases each). Germline lookup yields CDR1 GTSNPN and CDR2 SVGIG (reference sequence). With 1 base removed from V and 0 bases from J, the gap between germline ends came to 16 bases. The CDR3 runs 18 residues. The CDR3 DNA follows: TGTGCCTGGAGTGCGGGGGCAGTGTCCAGCTCTGGGGCCAACGTCCTGACTTTC. Its protein is CAWSAGAVSSSGANVLTF.

The CDR3 loop is CASTPATGQGAPGTEAFF. The CDR3 nucleotides are TGTGCCAGTACTCCTGCCACGGGACAGGGGGCGCCGGGCACTGAAGCTTTCTTT. V usage is TRBV19 and J usage is TRBJ1-1; TRBD1 matches 12 bases. The CDR3 runs to 18 residues. Germline V CDR1 and CDR2: LNHDA, SQIVND (reference sequence). J was trimmed by 4 bases and V by 7 bases; bases with no gene match: 16.

V and J are TRBV6-5 and TRBJ1-6; D unclear. The V gene's germline CDR1 is MNHEY and CDR2 SVGAGI. The V end was cut by 2 bases, the J end by 6 bases, with 8 bases between. This CDR3 is 14 amino acids long. The CDR3 is CASSYSGFNSPLHF. In nucleotides, the CDR3 is TGTGCCAGCAGTTACAGTGGTTTTAATTCACCCCTCCACTTT.

The chain combines TRBV27 with TRBJ1-2; 12 bases map to TRBD1. This CDR3 spans 15 amino acids. Losses at the gene ends were 6 bases for V and 11 bases for J; bases not matched to a gene: 13. The germline gives CDR1 MNHEY, CDR2 SMNVEV (reference sequence). The CDR3 nucleotides are TGTGCCAGCAGCCTTGCCGACGGGACAGGGGGCACTTACACCTTC. It translates to CASSLADGTGGTYTF.

This rearrangement joins TRBV5-5 to TRBJ2-1; possibly TRBD2 for D (5 bases). The length of the CDR3 is 15 residues. Trimming pared 1 base from V and 0 bases from J, leaving 8 bases between. Germline CDR1 SGHKS, CDR2 YYEKEE (reference sequence). The CDR3 DNA reads TGTGCCAGCAGCTTGAGACTAAGCTCCTACAATGAGCAGTTCTTC. This sequence encodes CASSLRLSSYNEQFF.

V gene TRBV30 combines with J gene TRBJ1-5, with D unclear. Per germline, CDR1 GTSNPN and CDR2 SVGIG (reference sequence). The length of the CDR3 is 13 residues. V shed 2 bases and J shed 1 base, with 6 bases lying between them. CDR3 DNA: TGTGCCTGGAGTCAGGACAGCAATCAGCCCCAGCATTTT. Its translation is CAWSQDSNQPQHF.

The chain has TRBV19 and TRBJ1-1; D gene uncertain. The CDR3 has 14 residues. The germline gives CDR1 LNHDA, CDR2 SQIVND (reference sequence). Trimming cost V 1 base and J 3 bases, with 9 bases left between them. The CDR3 nucleotides are TGTGCCAGTAGTATAGGGATATGGTACACTGAAGCTTTCTTT. Protein sequence: CASSIGIWYTEAFF. The full variable domain, with the rest looked up from reference TRBV19 and TRBJ1-1, is DGGITQSPKYLFRKEGQNVTLSCEQNLNHDAMYWYRQDPGQGLRLIYYSQIVNDFQKGDIAEGYSVSREKKESFPLTVTSAQKNPTAFYLCASSIGIWYTEAFFGQGTRLTVV.

The chain is built from TRBV28 and TRBJ2-7; D is undetermined. Germline-derived CDR1 and CDR2 are MDHEN and SYDVKM. Trimming removed 6 bases at V and 2 bases at J, with 17 bases between. The CDR3 is made up of 15 amino acids. CDR3 amino acids: CASSPVGPLPYEQYF. CDR3 DNA: TGTGCCAGCAGCCCAGTAGGGCCGCTTCCCTACGAGCAGTACTTC.

The V call is TRBV7-2, the J call TRBJ2-1; D is unclear. Germline V gene sequence: CDR1 SGHTA, CDR2 FQGNSA. V was clipped by 3 bases and J by 6 bases, with 9 bases between them. This CDR3 is built from 13 residues. CDR3 nucleotide sequence: TGTGCCAGCAGCTTTGACACCCTCAATGAGCAGTTCTTC. Amino acids: CASSFDTLNEQFF. Supplemented by reference TRBV7-2 and TRBJ2-1, the full variable domain reads GAGVSQSPSNKVTEKGKDVELRCDPISGHTALYWYRQSLGQGLEFLIYFQGNSAPDKSGLPSDRFSAERTGGSVSTLTIQRTQQEDSAVYLCASSFDTLNEQFFGPGTRLTVL.

J is TRBJ2-1 and V is TRBV6-5; 7 bases agree with TRBD2. V shed 2 bases, J shed 6 bases, and the junction held 10 bases outside the gene matches. The CDR3 is 16 residues long. Germline lookup yields CDR1 MNHEY and CDR2 SVGAGI. The CDR3 bases are TGTGCCAGCAGTTACGTGGCGGGAGTCAGTAGCAATGAGCAGTTCTTC. It encodes CASSYVAGVSSNEQFF.

V and J are TRBV29-1 and TRBJ2-5; D is possibly TRBD2 (5 bases). V was cut by 3 bases and J by 7 bases, with 15 bases left in between. The V gene's germline CDR1 is SQVTM and CDR2 ANQGSEA. The CDR3 has 13 residues. CDR3 in DNA: TGCAGCGTTGAGGCGAGGGTTAGAGGGACCCAGTACTTC. Translation: CSVEARVRGTQYF. The entire variable domain, with the rest obtained from reference TRBV29-1 and TRBJ2-5, is as follows: SAVISQKPSRDICQRGTSLTIQCQVDSQVTMMFWYRQQPGQSLTLIATANQGSEATYESGFVIDKFPISRPNLTFSTLTVSNMSPEDSSIYLCSVEARVRGTQYFGPGTRLLVL.

This clone has only one observation. J is TRBJ2-7 and V is TRBV4-2, with 12 positions matching TRBD2. The CDR3 consists of 15 residues. Germline lookup yields CDR1 LGHNA and CDR2 YNFKEQ. V was pared by 5 bases and J by 7 bases, with 9 bases of the junction left unmatched. The CDR3 reads CASSARLAGVPEQYF. Written as DNA, the CDR3 is TGTGCCAGCAGCGCCCGACTAGCGGGAGTTCCTGAGCAGTACTTC.

This chain uses TRBV7-2 with TRBJ1-2, with 7 nucleotides matching TRBD1. V gave up 1 base and J gave up 3 bases; unmatched junction bases: 2. The V gene's germline CDR1 is SGHTA and CDR2 FQGNSA. The CDR3 extends over 14 amino acids. This chain's CDR3 is CASSLDQGDYGYTF. For the CDR3, the DNA is TGTGCCAGCAGCTTAGACCAGGGGGACTATGGCTACACCTTC. Complete variable domain (other parts from reference TRBV7-2 and TRBJ1-2): GAGVSQSPSNKVTEKGKDVELRCDPISGHTALYWYRQSLGQGLEFLIYFQGNSAPDKSGLPSDRFSAERTGGSVSTLTIQRTQQEDSAVYLCASSLDQGDYGYTFGSGTRLTVV.

The V call is TRBV4-1, the J call TRBJ2-5, with 9 bases matching TRBD1. The J call may not be correct, given that the DNA end is closer to TRBJ2-7. Germline CDR1 MGHRA, CDR2 YSYEKL. The CDR3 has 16 residues. The CDR3 spells CASSQAPGQGGYEQYF. In nucleotides, the CDR3 is TGCGCCAGCAGCCAAGCCCCGGGACAGGGAGGATACGAGCAGTACTTC.